These 23 T cell receptor beta chains were all obtained from the same sample, sequenced in a study of CD8+ T cells in alopecia areata. Sequencing relied on a cDNA template that was reverse transcribed from extracted RNA. Measured with immunoSEQ multiplex PCR; TCRdb has only the in-frame clones, and not every one. The table has 110,000 or so clones, over 60% seen once. The specimen sequenced was CD4+ T cells sorted from blood. The origin of the receptors is a human donor in good health.

This rearrangement joins TRBV30 to TRBJ2-2; D not resolved. Germline loops: CDR1 GTSNPN, CDR2 SVGIG (reference sequence). There are 13 residues in the CDR3. The ends were cut back, 3 bases at V and 5 bases at J, with 10 bases in the middle. In nucleotides, the CDR3 is TGTGCCTGGAGGGAAAGTCTGACCGGGGAGCTGTTTTTT. Translated: CAWRESLTGELFF. Complete variable domain (other parts from reference TRBV30 and TRBJ2-2): SQTIHQWPATLVQPVGSPLSLECTVEGTSNPNLYWYRQAAGRGLQLLFYSVGIGQISSEVPQNLSASRPQDRQFILSSKKLLLSDSGFYLCAWRESLTGELFFGEGSRLTVL.

This clone occurred a few times. The chain employs TRBV11-2 and TRBJ1-6; D remains ambiguous. V was cut by 5 bases and J by 7 bases, with 6 bases left in between. The length of the CDR3 is 12 residues. The germline V gene encodes CDR1 SGHAT and CDR2 FQNNGV. The CDR3 DNA is TGTGCCAGCAGCCTCAGAAATTCACCCCTCCACTTT. This encodes CASSLRNSPLHF.

The rearrangement joins TRBV2 to TRBJ1-4; D remains unclear. V was cut by 3 bases and J by 3 bases, with 8 bases left in between. CDR1 SNHLY and CDR2 FYNNEI come from the germline V gene. CDR3 size: 14 residues. CDR3 sequence (DNA): TGTGCCAGCAGTGAGGGGTCGGCTAATGAAAAACTGTTTTTT. Protein sequence: CASSEGSANEKLFF.

By share of the sample, this clone is medium-sized. V and J are TRBV7-2 and TRBJ2-2, with D tentatively TRBD1 (6 bases). CDR1 is SGHTA, CDR2 FQGNSA, per germline. V shed 7 bases and J shed 0 bases, with 9 bases lying between them. There are 14 residues in the CDR3. The CDR3 sequence is CASNEGANTGELFF. The CDR3 region has the DNA TGTGCCAGCAATGAGGGGGCGAACACCGGGGAGCTGTTTTTT. Drawing the rest from reference TRBV7-2 and TRBJ2-2, the complete variable domain is GAGVSQSPSNKVTEKGKDVELRCDPISGHTALYWYRQSLGQGLEFLIYFQGNSAPDKSGLPSDRFSAERTGGSVSTLTIQRTQQEDSAVYLCASNEGANTGELFFGEGSRLTVL.

This clone was seen only a few times. The rearrangement links TRBV18 to TRBJ1-1; D is possibly TRBD1 (6 bases). The CDR3 consists of 14 residues. Germline values: CDR1 KGHSH, CDR2 LQKENI. V lost 6 bases, J lost 0 bases, and 11 bases lay in between. The CDR3: CASSVGQLNTEAFF. The DNA for the CDR3 is TGTGCCAGCTCGGTCGGACAGTTGAACACTGAAGCTTTCTTT.

The chain is built from TRBV10-3 and TRBJ1-5; maybe TRBD1 (6 bases). The V and J ends lost 3 bases and 12 bases respectively, with 15 bases between them. This CDR3 region has 13 residues. Germline CDR1 ENHRY, CDR2 SYGVKD. CDR3 bases: TGTGCCATCAGTGAAGGAATCGACAGGCTCCAGCATTTT. It translates to CAISEGIDRLQHF.

In this sample, this clone turned up a few times. The chain carries TRBV23-1 and TRBJ1-1; 10 bases fit TRBD1. TRBV23-1 is an ORF; its function is uncertain. V gave up 6 bases and J gave up 5 bases; unmatched junction bases: 6. This CDR3 is built from 14 residues. CDR3 bases: TGCGCCAGCAGCCGACAGGGGGCGGATACTGAAGCTTTCTTT. Translated: CASSRQGADTEAFF.

The CDR3 is CASSLLGEQFF. CDR3 nucleotide sequence: TGTGCCAGCAGTCTACTAGGTGAGCAGTTCTTC. The chain carries TRBV27 and TRBJ2-1; the D gene is possibly TRBD2 (5 bases). The CDR3 loop spans 11 amino acids. Trimming took off 5 bases at V and 9 bases at J, with 8 bases between the two ends. CDR1 MNHEY and CDR2 SMNVEV come from the germline V gene (reference sequence).

This rearrangement joins TRBV25-1 to TRBJ1-2; D is perhaps TRBD1 (6 bases). The germline CDR1 and CDR2 sequences are MGHDK and SYGVNS. The CDR3 loop spans 14 amino acids. Trimming cost V 3 bases and J 8 bases, with 16 bases left between them. CDR3 sequence: CASSDTGIVGGYTF. The CDR3 region has the DNA TGTGCCAGCAGTGACACAGGGATCGTTGGGGGCTACACCTTC.

The chain has TRBV30 and TRBJ1-1; TRBD1 matches 8 bases. The CDR3 loop spans 13 amino acids. J was trimmed by 6 bases and V by 1 base; bases with no gene match: 4. CDR1 and CDR2 from the germline V gene are GTSNPN and SVGIG (reference sequence). CDR3 sequence reads: CAWSAQGGAEAFF. CDR3 DNA sequence: TGTGCCTGGAGTGCACAGGGGGGAGCTGAAGCTTTCTTT.

The chain joins TRBV15 to TRBJ2-5; D unclear. Germline V gives CDR1 LNHNV, CDR2 YYDKDF (reference sequence). The CDR3 sequence is 14 residues long. The V and J ends lost 0 bases and 5 bases respectively, with 10 bases between them. The CDR3 sequence is CATSRDRAGETQYF. The CDR3, as DNA: TGTGCCACCAGCAGAGATCGGGCCGGGGAGACCCAGTACTTC.

The chain employs TRBV14 and TRBJ2-2; 9 bases are a match to TRBD2. The junction had 12 bases not matched to a gene; V was cut back by 4 bases and J by 6 bases. The CDR3 sequence is 17 residues long. CDR1 is SGHDN and CDR2 is FVKESK in the germline V gene. Here the CDR3 reads CASSLPYGTSLPGELFF. Written as DNA, the CDR3 is TGTGCCAGCAGCCTGCCCTACGGGACTAGCCTCCCCGGGGAGCTGTTTTTT.

This clone was recorded a few times. The chain employs TRBV25-1 and TRBJ1-2; D gene uncertain. Germline V gene data show CDR1 as MGHDK and CDR2 as SYGVNS. The V end lost 8 bases, the J end lost 3 bases, and 7 bases lay between the germline ends. CDR3 length equals 11 residues. CDR3 amino acids: CASGGDYGYTF. The CDR3, as DNA: TGTGCCAGCGGAGGCGACTATGGCTACACCTTC.

A note on this clone: Other DNA sequences in the same sample also yield this CDR3. This chain connects TRBV7-9 to TRBJ1-5, with D uncertain. V was cut by 1 base and J by 6 bases, with 4 bases left in between. Germline loops: CDR1 SEHNR, CDR2 FQNEAQ (reference sequence). This CDR3 contains 12 residues. The CDR3 region has the DNA TGTGCCAGCAGCTTAGAGGGTCAGCCCCAGCATTTT. It translates to CASSLEGQPQHF.

This clone appeared once. This chain uses TRBV6-6 with TRBJ2-7; perhaps TRBD1 as D (5 bases). Between the trimmed V and J ends, which lost 0 bases and 5 bases, there was a span of 11 bases. Germline V gene lookup returns CDR1 MNHNY and CDR2 SVGAGI (reference sequence). This CDR3 has 14 residues. CDR3 DNA sequence: TGTGCCAGCAGTTACTCGGCAGGGTTCGACGAGCAGTACTTC. It encodes CASSYSAGFDEQYF.

The rearrangement links TRBV29-1 to TRBJ1-1; D uncertain. Germline CDR1 and CDR2: SQVTM and ANQGSEA. CDR3 length: 12 amino acids. Trimming took 6 bases from V and 4 from J, leaving 12 bases between them. DNA for the CDR3: TGCAGCGTCCCGGGAGGAAGCACTGAAGCTTTCTTT. It is translated as CSVPGGSTEAFF.

This chain links TRBV5-4 with TRBJ2-2; tentative D call: TRBD1 (6 bases). Germline values: CDR1 SGHNT, CDR2 YYREEE (reference sequence). The germline V and J ends were trimmed by 4 bases and 4 bases, with 14 bases remaining between them. The length of the CDR3 is 15 residues. CDR3 sequence: CASSPKGQFTGELFF. DNA for the CDR3: TGTGCCAGCAGCCCGAAAGGACAGTTCACCGGGGAGCTGTTTTTT.

The chain carries TRBV30 and TRBJ2-7; TRBD2 matches at 8 bases. Germline V lookup: CDR1 GTSNPN, CDR2 SVGIG (reference sequence). The CDR3 contains 17 residues. The junction had 14 bases not matched to a gene; V was cut back by 4 bases and J by 0 bases. This CDR3 reads CAWTSGGSAGASYEQYF. The CDR3 DNA is TGTGCCTGGACTTCGGGTGGATCAGCGGGGGCCTCCTACGAGCAGTACTTC.

This clone has just one count. This chain uses TRBV29-1 with TRBJ1-1, with D possibly TRBD1 on 5 matching bases. V was clipped by 4 bases and J by 4 bases, with 10 bases between them. CDR1 and CDR2 (germline): SQVTM, ANQGSEA. The CDR3 loop spans 12 amino acids. CDR3 DNA: TGCAGCGTTGGAGACAGAGCCACTGAAGCTTTCTTT. It encodes CSVGDRATEAFF.

This rearrangement joins TRBV2 to TRBJ2-5; D is tentatively TRBD1 or TRBD2 (6 bases each). The CDR3 length is 15 residues. Germline assignment: CDR1 SNHLY and CDR2 FYNNEI. Deletions cut 8 bases from V and 4 bases from J, with 20 bases between. The DNA for the CDR3 is TGTGCCAGCGGGCCCATGGGGGGCTGGGTAGAGACCCAGTACTTC. Translation: CASGPMGGWVETQYF.

The CDR3 nucleotides are TGTGCCAGCGGAGGACAGGGGGGAAGGACTGAAGCTTTCTTT. Translation: CASGGQGGRTEAFF. The chain uses TRBV7-9 and TRBJ1-1; the match to TRBD1 covers 10 bases. This CDR3 has 14 amino acids. With 8 bases clipped from V and 5 bases from J, the junction kept 8 bases outside the gene matches. Germline lookup yields CDR1 SEHNR and CDR2 FQNEAQ (reference sequence).

This clone has just a few counts. J is TRBJ2-3 and V is TRBV5-1, with a weak D call TRBD1 (6 bases). CDR1 is SGHRS, CDR2 YFSETQ, per germline. V lost 4 bases, J lost 3 bases, and 15 bases lay in between. CDR3 length equals 15 residues. The CDR3 region has the DNA TGCGCCAGCAGCCTCACAGGGCCAAGGACAGATACGCAGTATTTT. Protein: CASSLTGPRTDTQYF.

The V and J genes are TRBV23-1 and TRBJ1-6; 8 bases match TRBD1. TRBV23-1 counts as an open reading frame of uncertain function. J lost 8 bases, V lost 0 bases, and 6 bases had no gene match. The CDR3 runs to 16 residues. CDR3 region: CASSQSQGAIDSPLHF. The CDR3 region has the DNA TGCGCCAGCAGTCAATCCCAGGGGGCGATTGATTCACCCCTCCACTTT.